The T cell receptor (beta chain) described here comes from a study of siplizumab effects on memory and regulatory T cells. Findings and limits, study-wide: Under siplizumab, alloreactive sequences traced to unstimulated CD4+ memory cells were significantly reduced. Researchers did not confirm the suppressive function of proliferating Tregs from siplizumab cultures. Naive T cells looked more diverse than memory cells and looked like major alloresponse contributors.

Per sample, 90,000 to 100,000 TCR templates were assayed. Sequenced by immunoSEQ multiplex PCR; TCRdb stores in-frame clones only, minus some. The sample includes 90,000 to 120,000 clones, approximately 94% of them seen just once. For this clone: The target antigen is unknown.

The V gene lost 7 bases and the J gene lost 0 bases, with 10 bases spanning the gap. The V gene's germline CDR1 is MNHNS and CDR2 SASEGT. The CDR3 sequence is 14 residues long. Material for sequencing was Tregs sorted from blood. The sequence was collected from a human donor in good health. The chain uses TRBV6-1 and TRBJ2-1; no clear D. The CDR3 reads CASNYQSSYNEQFF. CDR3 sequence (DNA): TGTGCCAGCAACTATCAGTCCTCCTACAATGAGCAGTTCTTC.